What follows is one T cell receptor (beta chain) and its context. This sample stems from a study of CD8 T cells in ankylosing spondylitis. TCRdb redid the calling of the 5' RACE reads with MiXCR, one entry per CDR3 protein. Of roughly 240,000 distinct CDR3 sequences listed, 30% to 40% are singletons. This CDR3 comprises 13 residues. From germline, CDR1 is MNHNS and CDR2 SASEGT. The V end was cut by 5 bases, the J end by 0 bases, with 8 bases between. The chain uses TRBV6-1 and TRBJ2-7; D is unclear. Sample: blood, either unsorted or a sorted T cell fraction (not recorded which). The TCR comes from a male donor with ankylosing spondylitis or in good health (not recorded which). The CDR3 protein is CASSPHSSYEQYF. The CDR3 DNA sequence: TGTGCCAGCAGTCCGCACAGCTCCTACGAGCAGTACTTC.